A single sample gave rise to the 6 T cell receptor beta chains below, sequenced in a study of OX40 agonist ivuxolimab in advanced cancers. Assay: immunoSEQ multiplex PCR; the TCRdb copy retains only in-frame clones and omits some. The table lists fewer than 75,000 clones, about 88% of them singletons. The material sequenced was CD4+ or CD8+ T cells sorted from blood, taken in a trial of the OX40 agonist ivuxolimab. Source of these receptors: an adult with an advanced solid tumor such as melanoma, head and neck, liver or kidney cancer.

The V call is TRBV9, the J call TRBJ2-1; 15 bases map to TRBD2. V gave up 0 bases and J gave up 3 bases; unmatched junction bases: 7. The CDR3 has 19 amino acids. Germline V gene sequence: CDR1 SGDLS, CDR2 YYNGEE. The CDR3 is CASSVDGLAGGSLYNEQFF. CDR3 sequence (DNA): TGTGCCAGCAGCGTAGATGGACTAGCGGGAGGGAGCCTCTACAATGAGCAGTTCTTC.

This chain uses TRBV30 with TRBJ1-6; D may be TRBD1 (6 bases). The CDR3 spans 13 residues. Trimming removed 3 bases at V and 7 bases at J, with 10 bases between. Germline CDR1 GTSNPN, CDR2 SVGIG (reference sequence). Written as DNA, the CDR3 is TGTGCCTGGAGAACCACAGGGAATTCACCCCTCCACTTT. It translates to CAWRTTGNSPLHF.

This clone has only one observation. The germline gene is not matched at one end of the junction; a read error may be the cause. The V call is TRBV2, the J call TRBJ2-5; no clear D gene. From germline, CDR1 is SNHLY and CDR2 FYNNEI. The CDR3 covers 12 residues. The CDR3 nucleotides read TGTGCCAGCACTGAAGGAGTGGAGACCCAGTACTTC. It specifies CASTEGVETQYF.

Notes on this clone: Different DNA sequences within this sample yield the same CDR3. The rearrangement uses TRBV5-5 and TRBJ1-5; the D gene is possibly TRBD1 (5 bases). Germline lookup yields CDR1 SGHKS and CDR2 YYEKEE (reference sequence). The CDR3 length is 13 residues. The V end lost 4 bases, the J end lost 5 bases, and 10 bases lay between the germline ends. CDR3 DNA: TGTGCCAGCAGCCGGGACGGTCATCAGCCCCAGCATTTT. Its translation: CASSRDGHQPQHF.

The rearrangement links TRBV21-1 to TRBJ1-5; the table's D call, TRBD1, has no DNA check behind it. TRBV21-1 is a recognized pseudogene. The CDR3 length is 15 residues. The CDR3 nucleotides are TGTGCCAGCAGCTCCCAGGACAGTAGCAATCAGCCCCAGCATTTT. This encodes CASSSQDSSNQPQHF.

This chain links TRBV10-1 with TRBJ2-7; the D is unclear. Germline values: CDR1 WNHNN, CDR2 SYGVQD (reference sequence). The CDR3 length is 15 residues. Trimming left V 2 bases short and J 4 bases short, with 15 bases between. The CDR3 region has the DNA TGCGCCAGCAGTGAGAACCCCGGAAGTTCTTACGAGCAGTACTTC. Its translation is CASSENPGSSYEQYF.